This T cell receptor (beta chain) was obtained from a study of cytomegalovirus exposure and HLA in healthy donors. Points from the study as a whole: CMV serostatus was the sole immune exposure information available. The CMV antigen specificity of a few CMV-associated chains was confirmed through in vitro analysis.

The PCR had 60 Vbeta and 13 Jbeta primers. Produced via immunoSEQ multiplex PCR; TCRdb's table is partial and in-frame only. The table shows 140,000 to 150,000 clones, with around three quarters occurring only once. V shed 2 bases and J 7 bases; nucleotides not matched to a gene: 10. The CDR3 runs 15 residues. Germline V gene data show CDR1 as ENHRY and CDR2 as SYGVKD. Turning to this clone: As yet, its antigen is unknown.

The sequenced sample consisted of PBMCs. The rearrangement links TRBV10-3 to TRBJ2-7; TRBD1 matches 8 bases. The sequence was obtained from a woman aged 60-75 years in good health and CMV-seropositive. CDR3 sequence (DNA): TGTGCCATCAGTGAGAGGCAGGGGGCAGGGGAAGAGCAGTACTTC. Residues: CAISERQGAGEEQYF.